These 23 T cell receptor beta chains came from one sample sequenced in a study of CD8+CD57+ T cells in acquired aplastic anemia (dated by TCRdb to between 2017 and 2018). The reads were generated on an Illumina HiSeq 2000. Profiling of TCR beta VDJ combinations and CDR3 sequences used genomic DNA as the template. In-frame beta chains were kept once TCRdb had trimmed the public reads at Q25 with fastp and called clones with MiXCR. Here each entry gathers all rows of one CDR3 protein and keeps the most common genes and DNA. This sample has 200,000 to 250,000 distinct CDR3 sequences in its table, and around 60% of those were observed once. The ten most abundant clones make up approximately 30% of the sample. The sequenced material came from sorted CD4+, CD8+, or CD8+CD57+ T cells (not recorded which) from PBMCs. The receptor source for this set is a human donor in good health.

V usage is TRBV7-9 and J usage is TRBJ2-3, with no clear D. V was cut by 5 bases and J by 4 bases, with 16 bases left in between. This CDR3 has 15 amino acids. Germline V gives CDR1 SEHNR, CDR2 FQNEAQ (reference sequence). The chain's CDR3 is CASSPRAAGADTQYF. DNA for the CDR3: TGTGCCAGCAGCCCCCGCGCCGCTGGGGCAGATACGCAGTATTTT.

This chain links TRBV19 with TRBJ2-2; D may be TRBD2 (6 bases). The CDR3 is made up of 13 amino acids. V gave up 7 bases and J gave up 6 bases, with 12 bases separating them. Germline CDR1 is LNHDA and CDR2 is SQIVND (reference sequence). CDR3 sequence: CASNWRGAGELFF. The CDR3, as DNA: TGTGCCAGTAATTGGAGGGGTGCCGGGGAGCTGTTTTTT.

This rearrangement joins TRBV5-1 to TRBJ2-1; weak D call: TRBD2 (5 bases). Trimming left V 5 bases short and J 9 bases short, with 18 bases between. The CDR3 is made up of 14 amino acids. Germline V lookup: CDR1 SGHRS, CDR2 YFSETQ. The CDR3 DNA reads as TGCGCCAGCAGTAATGAAGAGGGCGTTGGTGAGCAGTTCTTC. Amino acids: CASSNEEGVGEQFF. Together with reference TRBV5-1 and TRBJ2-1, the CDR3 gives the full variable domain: KAGVTQTPRYLIKTRGQQVTLSCSPISGHRSVSWYQQTPGQGLQFLFEYFSETQRNKGNFPGRFSGRQFSNSRSEMNVSTLELGDSALYLCASSNEEGVGEQFFGPGTRLTVL.

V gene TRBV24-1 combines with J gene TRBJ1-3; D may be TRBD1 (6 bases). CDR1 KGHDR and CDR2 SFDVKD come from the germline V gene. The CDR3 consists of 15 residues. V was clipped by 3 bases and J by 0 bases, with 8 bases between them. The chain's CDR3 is CATSDGTSSGNTIYF. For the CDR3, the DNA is TGTGCCACCAGTGATGGGACATCCTCTGGAAACACCATATATTTT.

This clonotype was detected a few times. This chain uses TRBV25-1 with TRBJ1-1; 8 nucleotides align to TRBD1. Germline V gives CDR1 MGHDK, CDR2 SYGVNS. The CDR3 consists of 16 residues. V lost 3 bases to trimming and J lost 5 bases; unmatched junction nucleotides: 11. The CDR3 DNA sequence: TGTGCCAGCAGTGATAGACAGGGGCGAGGTTTGACTGAAGCTTTCTTT. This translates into CASSDRQGRGLTEAFF.

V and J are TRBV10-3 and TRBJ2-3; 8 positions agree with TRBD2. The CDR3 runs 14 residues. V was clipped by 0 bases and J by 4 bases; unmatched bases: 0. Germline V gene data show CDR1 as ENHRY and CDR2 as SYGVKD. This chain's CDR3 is CAISESGGADTQYF. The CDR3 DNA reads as TGTGCCATCAGTGAGTCCGGGGGGGCAGATACGCAGTATTTT.

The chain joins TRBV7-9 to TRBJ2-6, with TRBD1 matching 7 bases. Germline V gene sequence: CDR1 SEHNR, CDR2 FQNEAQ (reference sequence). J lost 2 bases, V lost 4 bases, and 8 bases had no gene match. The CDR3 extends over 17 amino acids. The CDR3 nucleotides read TGTGCCAGCAGCTACCGCCGAACAGGGGCTGGGGCCAACGTCCTGACTTTC. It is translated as CASSYRRTGAGANVLTF. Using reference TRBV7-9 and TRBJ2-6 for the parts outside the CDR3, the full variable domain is DTGVSQNPRHKITKRGQNVTFRCDPISEHNRLYWYRQTLGQGPEFLTYFQNEAQLEKSRLLSDRFSAERPKGSFSTLEIQRTEQGDSAMYLCASSYRRTGAGANVLTFGAGSRLTVL.

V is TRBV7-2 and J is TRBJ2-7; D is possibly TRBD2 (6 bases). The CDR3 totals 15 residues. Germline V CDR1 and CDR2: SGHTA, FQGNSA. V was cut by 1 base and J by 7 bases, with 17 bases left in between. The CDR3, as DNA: TGTGCCAGCAGCTTAGGAGGCGGGACCTCCCCGGAGCAGTACTTC. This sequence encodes CASSLGGGTSPEQYF.

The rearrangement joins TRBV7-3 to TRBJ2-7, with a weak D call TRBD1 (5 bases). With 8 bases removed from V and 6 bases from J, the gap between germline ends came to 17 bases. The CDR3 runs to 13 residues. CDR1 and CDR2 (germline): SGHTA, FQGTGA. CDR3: CASGPTGTSEQYF. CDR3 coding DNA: TGTGCCAGCGGGCCTACAGGCACCTCCGAGCAGTACTTC.

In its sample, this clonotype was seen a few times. The CDR3: CSAPGGGGQGYNEQFF. CDR3 nucleotides: TGCAGTGCCCCTGGGGGGGGGGGACAGGGCTACAATGAGCAGTTCTTC. The chain employs TRBV20-1 and TRBJ2-1; 9 bases are shared with TRBD1. The CDR3 loop spans 16 amino acids. V trimming: 6 bases; J trimming: 3 bases; junction bases outside the gene matches: 12. CDR1 and CDR2 (germline): DFQATT, SNEGSKA (reference sequence).

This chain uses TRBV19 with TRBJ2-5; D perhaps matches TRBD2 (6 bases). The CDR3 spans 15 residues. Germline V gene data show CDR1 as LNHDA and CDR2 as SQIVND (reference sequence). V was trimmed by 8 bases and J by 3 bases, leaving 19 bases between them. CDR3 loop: CASGNTWGEEETQYF. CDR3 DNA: TGTGCCAGTGGAAACACATGGGGGGAGGAAGAGACCCAGTACTTC.

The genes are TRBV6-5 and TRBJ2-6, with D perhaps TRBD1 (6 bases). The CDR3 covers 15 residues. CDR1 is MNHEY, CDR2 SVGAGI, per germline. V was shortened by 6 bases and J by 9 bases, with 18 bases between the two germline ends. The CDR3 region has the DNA TGTGCCAGCAGCCTCCGAACAGGGAGCGTCAACGTCCTGACTTTC. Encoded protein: CASSLRTGSVNVLTF.

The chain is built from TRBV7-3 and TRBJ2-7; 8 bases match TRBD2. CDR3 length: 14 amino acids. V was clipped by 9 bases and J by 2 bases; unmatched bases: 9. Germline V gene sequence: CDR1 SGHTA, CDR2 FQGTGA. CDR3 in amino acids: CASSSSGTAYEQYF. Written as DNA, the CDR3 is TGTGCCAGTAGTAGTAGCGGGACTGCCTACGAGCAGTACTTC.

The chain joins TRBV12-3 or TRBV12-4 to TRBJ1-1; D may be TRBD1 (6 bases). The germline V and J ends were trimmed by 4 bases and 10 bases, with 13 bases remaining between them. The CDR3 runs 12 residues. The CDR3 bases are TGTGCCAGCAGTTCGGGGGGGCCTCGAGCTTTCTTT. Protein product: CASSSGGPRAFF.

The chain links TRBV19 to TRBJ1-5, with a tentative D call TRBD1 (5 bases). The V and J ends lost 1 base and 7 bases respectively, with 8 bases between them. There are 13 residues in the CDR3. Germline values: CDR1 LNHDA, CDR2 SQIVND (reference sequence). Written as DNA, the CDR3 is TGTGCCAGTAGTATAGGAGGGGTGCAGCCCCAGCATTTT. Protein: CASSIGGVQPQHF. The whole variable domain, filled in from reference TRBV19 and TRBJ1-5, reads DGGITQSPKYLFRKEGQNVTLSCEQNLNHDAMYWYRQDPGQGLRLIYYSQIVNDFQKGDIAEGYSVSREKKESFPLTVTSAQKNPTAFYLCASSIGGVQPQHFGDGTRLSIL.

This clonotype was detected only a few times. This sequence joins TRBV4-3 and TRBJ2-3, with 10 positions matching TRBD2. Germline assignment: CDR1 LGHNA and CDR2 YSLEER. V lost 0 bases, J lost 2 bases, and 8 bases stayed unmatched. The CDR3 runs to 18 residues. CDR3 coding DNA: TGCGCCAGCAGCCAAGACGTAGCGGGGGGCCGCATCACAGATACGCAGTATTTT. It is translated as CASSQDVAGGRITDTQYF.

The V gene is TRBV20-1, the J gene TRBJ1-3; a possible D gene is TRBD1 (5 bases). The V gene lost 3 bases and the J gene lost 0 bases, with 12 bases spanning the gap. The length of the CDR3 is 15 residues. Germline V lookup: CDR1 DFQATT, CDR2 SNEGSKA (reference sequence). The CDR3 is CSASGDWTSGNTIYF. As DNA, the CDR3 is TGCAGTGCTAGCGGGGACTGGACCTCTGGAAACACCATATATTTT.

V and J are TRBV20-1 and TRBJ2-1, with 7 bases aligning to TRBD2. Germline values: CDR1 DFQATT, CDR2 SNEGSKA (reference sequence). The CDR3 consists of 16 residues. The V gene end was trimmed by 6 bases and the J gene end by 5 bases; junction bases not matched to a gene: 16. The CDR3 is CSASRAGVLTNNEQFF. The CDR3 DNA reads TGCAGTGCGAGTAGGGCGGGGGTCCTAACGAACAATGAGCAGTTCTTC.

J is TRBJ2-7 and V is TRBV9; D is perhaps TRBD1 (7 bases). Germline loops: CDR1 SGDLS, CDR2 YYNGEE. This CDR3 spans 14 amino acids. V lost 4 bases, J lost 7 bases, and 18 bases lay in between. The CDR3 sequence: CASSQGGGKGEQYF. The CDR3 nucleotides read TGTGCCAGCAGCCAAGGAGGGGGCAAGGGTGAGCAGTACTTC.

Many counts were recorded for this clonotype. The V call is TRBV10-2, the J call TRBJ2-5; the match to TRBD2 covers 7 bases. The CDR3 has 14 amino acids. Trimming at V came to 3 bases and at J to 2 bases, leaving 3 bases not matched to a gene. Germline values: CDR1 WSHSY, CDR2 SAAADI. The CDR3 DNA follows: TGCGCCAGCAGTGAAGCGGGGTTTCAAGAGACCCAGTACTTC. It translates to CASSEAGFQETQYF.

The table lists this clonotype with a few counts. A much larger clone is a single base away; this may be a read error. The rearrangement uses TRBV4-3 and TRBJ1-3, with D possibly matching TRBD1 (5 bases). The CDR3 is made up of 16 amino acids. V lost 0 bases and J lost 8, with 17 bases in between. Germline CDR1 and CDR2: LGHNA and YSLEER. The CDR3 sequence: CASSQDSGQGGDTIYF. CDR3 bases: TGCGCCAGCAGCCAAGACTCTGGACAAGGCGGAGACACCATATATTTT.

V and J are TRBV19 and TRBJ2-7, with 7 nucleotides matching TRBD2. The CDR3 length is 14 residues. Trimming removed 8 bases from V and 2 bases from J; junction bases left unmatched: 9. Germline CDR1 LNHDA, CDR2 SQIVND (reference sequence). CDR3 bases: TGTGCCAGTCGAGGGGAGGGCTTCGCCTACGAGCAGTACTTC. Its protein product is CASRGEGFAYEQYF.

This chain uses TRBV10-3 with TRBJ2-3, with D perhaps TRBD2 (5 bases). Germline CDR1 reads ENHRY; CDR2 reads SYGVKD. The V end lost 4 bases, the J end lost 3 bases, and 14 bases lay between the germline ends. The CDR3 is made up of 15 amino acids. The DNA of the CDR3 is TGTGCCATCAGTGTCCCCCCCCCGGGGACAGATACGCAGTATTTT. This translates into CAISVPPPGTDTQYF.